This T cell receptor beta chain emerged from a study of cytomegalovirus exposure and HLA in healthy donors (dated by TCRdb to between 2016 and 2019). About the full investigation: An earlier analysis of around 600 of the donors reported 250 to 300 Gb of sequence data and some 120 million unique TCR beta sequences from about 200 million T cells. The study combined high-throughput TCR immunosequencing, statistical association of individual TCRs with disease status, and machine learning to predict cytomegalovirus infection status. Donor age, sex, ethnicity and CMV serostatus were compiled alongside the repertoire data. HLA typing included class I and class II loci at four-digit resolution. Because of strong linkage in the cohort, roughly five DR-DQ haplotypes were treated as single units for association and clustering. An early release covering roughly 580 HLA-typed donors comprised about 290 gigabases of sequencing data and some 79 million unique TCR sequences. Besides the first cohort of approximately 710 subjects, a separate validation cohort made up of 120 or so different subjects was used. An earlier analysis of nearly 600 of the donors applied high-throughput TCR beta sequencing to assess whether each TCR beta V gene segment acted as functional or pseudogenic. All discovery cohort repertoires had been generated using a single sequencing platform. Across around 400 genotyped donors of the cohort, an average of about 240,000 unique TCR beta nucleotide sequences per donor were sequenced, and around 19% of those sequences were non-productive. In a later genetic analysis, genome-wide SNP genotypes for about three fifths of the 666 donors were used, and that subset was treated as a discovery cohort. Typing coverage differed by locus: A, B, C, DRB1 and DQB1 were typed in roughly 629-630 donors, DQA1 in about 500, DPA1 in around 600, and DPB1 in just under 490. The genetic ancestry cluster associated with self-reported Caucasian donors included over 80% of the approximately 430 genotyped donors. In the later analysis, no new phenotypic data were used to find candidate immune exposures; instead, reliance was placed on TCR beta sequences and their occurrence across donors. The T cell repertoires of under 750 subjects were profiled by immunosequencing and related to cytomegalovirus serostatus. A later analysis re-examined previously published TCR beta repertoires from just over 650 donors and added high-resolution HLA genotyping to investigate patterns of TCR occurrence. The study was designed to test whether signatures of past pathogen exposure could be identified by cataloging public T cell receptors.

The research as a whole found: According to a later genetic analysis, donors in an Asian-associated ancestry cluster had fewer N-insertions in productive TCRs than the approximately 700-donor mean. Assigning TCR associations to individual alleles was difficult when HLA alleles, especially DR and DQ, strongly co-occurred. Presence/absence analyses assumed roughly uniform sequencing depth across donors, an assumption that may not hold. Broadly in line with IMGT annotations, most TCR beta V segments showed up in productive rearrangements about 87% or about 30% of the time in an earlier analysis of around 550 of the donors. The authors suggested that the approach could potentially be extended to other disease states and immunological phenotypes. Linkage disequilibrium might explain the correlated functional status among segregating V segments, but an unknown experimental factor could not be excluded. A later analysis found that most CMV-associated TCR beta chains appeared HLA-restricted, with HLA associations seemingly driven largely by CMV exposure. The study gave a list of 150 to 200 TCR beta chains associated with cytomegalovirus. In both the original and validation cohorts, the classifier was reported to diagnose cytomegalovirus status with high specificity and sensitivity. Compared with equally common non-associated chains, HLA-associated TCR beta chains in a later analysis were more clonally expanded and had lower generation probabilities. While some public TCRs were present in many individuals, most TCR sequences turned up only very rarely across donors. Some 15 rarely observed V segments, including chromosome 9 orphons, were excluded from the earlier analysis of about 500 of the donors because counts were too low. A cluster of highly shared sequence variants was judged likely to represent a technical artifact of the sequencing pipeline. Several of the top co-occurrence clusters appeared to be linked to parvovirus B19, influenza, CMV and Epstein-Barr virus, according to a later analysis. In vitro tests confirmed that a few of the cytomegalovirus-associated TCR beta chains recognize cytomegalovirus antigens. In a later analysis, TCR association rates were found to vary across HLA loci, with the most associated TCRs seen for DRB1 alleles and the fewest for HLA-C alleles. Specific HLA alleles were associated with more than 15,000 TCR beta sequences at a false discovery rate of 0.05 in a later analysis. Some IMGT-functional V segments, including TRBV6-2 and TRBV6-3, could not be told apart with the 87-base-pair reads, so those segments were excluded. An association between a missense DCLRE1C variant and V-gene and J-gene trimming of TCR beta chains was found in a later genetic analysis and replicated in an independent cohort. A further reported finding was that TCR beta sequences accurately predicted the HLA-A and HLA-B alleles for most subjects in the first cohort. This cohort had only TCR beta chains sequenced, and the lack of alpha or paired-chain data limited which features could be detected. Because some donors lacked HLA typing at each locus, the association tests relied only on the typed subset. Immune exposure information for the cohort was limited to CMV serostatus.

The cohort consisted of 670 or so healthy bone marrow donors. Cohort members were all nominally healthy when sampled, although unrecorded immune exposures were likely present. The donor was CMV seropositive and was included in the group of about 290 seropositive cohort members. Each donor provided a peripheral blood sample, and peripheral blood mononuclear cells were used for TCR beta sequencing. The Qiagen DNeasy Blood Extraction Kit was used to extract genomic DNA from the blood cell samples. The method behind the library was the immunoSEQ multiplex PCR assay. A mixture of 60 forward primers for TCR Vbeta segments and 13 reverse primers for TCR Jbeta segments was used in the multiplex PCR. The CDR3 region of rearranged TCR beta genes was amplified from genomic DNA with a multiplex PCR assay. The amplified TCR beta libraries were sequenced on the Illumina HiSeq System as 87-base-pair reads. The paper's data handling went like this. A later analysis tallied some 79 million unique TCR beta chains across the 550 to 850 repertoires, and around 12 million of those chains were shared by two or more donors. Raw reads were error-corrected and collapsed into unique sequences by a nearest-neighbor algorithm in which closely related sequences were merged to remove PCR and sequencing errors. Alignment of CDR3 sequences to IMGT reference sequences was used to assign V, D and J gene segments. Each retained sequence needed at least a six-nucleotide match to both a V gene segment and a J gene segment. A rearrangement counted as productive if the CDR3 had no stop codons and remained in frame with V and J, and every other rearrangement counted as non-productive. CDR3 was defined by IMGT convention, running from the second conserved V-encoded cysteine to the conserved J-encoded phenylalanine. In an earlier analysis of approximately 500 of the donors, sequences lacking an unambiguous match to a single V gene segment were excluded. In an earlier analysis of around 600 of the donors, V segments were called functional above 56.7% productive rearrangements and were called segregating when the between-donor standard deviation exceeded 5%. A statistical classification framework was built for diagnosing cytomegalovirus status from the catalog of TCR beta chain sequences. V and J gene assignment, in a later analysis, came from comparing TCR nucleotide sequences with IMGT/GENE-DB human TR gene sequences. Using the TCRdist pipeline, a later analysis assigned CDR3 sequences along with most-parsimonious VDJ recombination scenarios. In a later analysis, each TCR beta chain was defined by its CDR3 amino acid sequence together with its V-gene family, and reads without a unique V-gene family were excluded. As a way to deal with suspected cross-contamination and a sequencing artifact, a later analysis dropped roughly 620 nucleotide sequences that were highly shared and had low generation probability. A later analysis calculated a clonal expansion index for each public chain from normalized within-repertoire ranks of inferred template counts. In a later analysis, generation probabilities were computed with a VDJ recombination model fitted to out-of-frame rearrangements, and the resulting probabilities were checked against IGoR. Hypergeometric tests were used in a later analysis to score TCR-TCR, TCR-HLA and TCR-CMV co-occurrence, with a repertoire-size bias correction applied to the TCR pairs. In a later analysis, false discovery rates were estimated by permuting HLA or CMV assignments 20 times. In a later analysis, co-occurring TCRs were grouped with DBSCAN, and TCRdist sequence similarity was added when clustering was performed within HLA-allele-positive subsets. Repertoires with fewer than 30,000 or more than 120,000 public chains were left out of co-occurrence clustering, as were roughly five repertoires with anomalous nucleotide sharing. TCRdb took over this immuneACCESS table, retaining in-frame rearrangements with V and J assigned. Such tables are incomplete; in checked studies, under half of the missing clones stem from an unresolved V gene, and the remainder is unexplained. The V and J calls and the clone size are those of that table, but D and trimming were determined from the DNA. The sample records 100,000 to 120,000 clones, 80% of which are singletons. Just under 3% of the sample comes from the top ten.

Per the germline V gene, SGHAT is the CDR1 and FQNNGV is the CDR2. The CDR3 spans 12 residues, from the cysteine through the phenylalanine. CDR3 DNA only is kept here, 36 bases in frame from base 1. The trim is 3 bases for V and 6 bases for J, with a gap of 8 bases between the germline ends. Remarks on this clone: What this receptor recognizes is not known. Per-base qualities were not stored, and no clone one base away is much larger.

The chain is assembled from TRBV11-2 and TRBJ1-2, with no confidently assigned D gene. The sample comprised PBMCs. The receptor's source is a woman in her fifties or sixties in good health and CMV-seropositive. CDR3 protein: CASSFLRDGYTF. The sequenced DNA is TGTGCCAGCAGCTTCCTACGGGATGGCTACACCTTC. The variable domain in full, with residues beyond the CDR3 obtained from the reference TRBV11-2 and TRBJ1-2 genes, is EAGVAQSPRYKIIEKRQSVAFWCNPISGHATLYWYQQILGQGPKLLIQFQNNGVVDDSQLPKDRFSAERLKGVDSTLKIQPAKLEDSAVYLCASSFLRDGYTFGSGTRLTVV.